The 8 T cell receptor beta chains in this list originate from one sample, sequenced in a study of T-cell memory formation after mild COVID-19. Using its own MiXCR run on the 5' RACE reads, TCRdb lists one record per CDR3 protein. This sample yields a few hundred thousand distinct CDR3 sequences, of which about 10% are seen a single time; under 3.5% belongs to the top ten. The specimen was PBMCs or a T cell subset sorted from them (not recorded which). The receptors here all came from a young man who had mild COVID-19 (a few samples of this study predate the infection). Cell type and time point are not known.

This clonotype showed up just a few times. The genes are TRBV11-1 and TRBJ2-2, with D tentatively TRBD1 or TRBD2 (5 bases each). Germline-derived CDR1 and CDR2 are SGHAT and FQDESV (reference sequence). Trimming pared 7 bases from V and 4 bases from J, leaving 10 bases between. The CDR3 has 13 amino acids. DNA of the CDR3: TGTGCCAGCACACCAGGGACCACCGGGGAGCTGTTTTTT. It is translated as CASTPGTTGELFF. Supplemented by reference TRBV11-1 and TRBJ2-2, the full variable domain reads EAEVAQSPRYKITEKSQAVAFWCDPISGHATLYWYRQILGQGPELLVQFQDESVVDDSQLPKDRFSAERLKGVDSTLKIQPAELGDSAMYLCASTPGTTGELFFGEGSRLTVL.

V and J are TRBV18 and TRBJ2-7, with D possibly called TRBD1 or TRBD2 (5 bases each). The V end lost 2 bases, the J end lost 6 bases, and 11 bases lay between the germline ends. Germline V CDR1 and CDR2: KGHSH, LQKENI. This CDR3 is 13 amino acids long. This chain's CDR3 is CASSPNGAGEQYV. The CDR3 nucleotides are TGTGCCAGCTCACCAAACGGGGCTGGCGAGCAGTACGTC.

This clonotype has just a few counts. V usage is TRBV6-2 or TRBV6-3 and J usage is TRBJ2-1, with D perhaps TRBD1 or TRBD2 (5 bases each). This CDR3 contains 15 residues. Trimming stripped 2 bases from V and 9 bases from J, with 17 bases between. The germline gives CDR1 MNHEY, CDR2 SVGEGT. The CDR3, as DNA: TGTGCCAGCAGTTACGGGGTCGAGGGGTCCCTTGAGCAGTTCTTC. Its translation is CASSYGVEGSLEQFF.

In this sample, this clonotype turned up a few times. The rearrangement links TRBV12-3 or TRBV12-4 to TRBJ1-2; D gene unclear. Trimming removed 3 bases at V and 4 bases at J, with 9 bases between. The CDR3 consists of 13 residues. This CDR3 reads CASSLGVAYGYTF. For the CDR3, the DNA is TGTGCCAGCAGTTTGGGCGTCGCCTATGGCTACACCTTC.

CDR3 amino acids: CASSVAWGPTYEQYF. As DNA, the CDR3 is TGTGCCAGCAGCGTAGCCTGGGGGCCCACCTACGAGCAGTACTTC. This rearrangement joins TRBV11-2 to TRBJ2-7; a possible D gene is TRBD1 (6 bases). With 5 bases removed from V and 2 bases from J, the gap between germline ends came to 16 bases. Germline V gene data show CDR1 as SGHAT and CDR2 as FQNNGV. The CDR3 runs to 15 residues.

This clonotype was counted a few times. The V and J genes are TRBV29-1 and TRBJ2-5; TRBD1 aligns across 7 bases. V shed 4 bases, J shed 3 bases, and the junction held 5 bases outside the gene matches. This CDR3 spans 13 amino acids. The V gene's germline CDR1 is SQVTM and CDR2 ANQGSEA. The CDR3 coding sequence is TGCAGCGTTGGAGGGGGCCGGGAAGAGACCCAGTACTTC. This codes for CSVGGGREETQYF.

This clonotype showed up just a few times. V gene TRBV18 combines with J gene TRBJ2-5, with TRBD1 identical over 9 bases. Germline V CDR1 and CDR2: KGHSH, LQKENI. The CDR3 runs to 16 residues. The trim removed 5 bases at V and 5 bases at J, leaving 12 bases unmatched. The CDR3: CASSSSLQGAGETQYF. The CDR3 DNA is TGTGCCAGCTCATCATCGCTACAGGGGGCCGGGGAGACCCAGTACTTC.

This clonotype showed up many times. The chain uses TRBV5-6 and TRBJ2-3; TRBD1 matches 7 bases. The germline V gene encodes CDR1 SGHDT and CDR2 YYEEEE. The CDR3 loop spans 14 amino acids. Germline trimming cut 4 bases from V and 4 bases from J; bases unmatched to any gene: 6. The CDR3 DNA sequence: TGTGCCAGCAGCCCATTGGACAGGTCAGATACGCAGTATTTT. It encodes CASSPLDRSDTQYF.